The 23 T cell receptor beta chains below were found in one sample sequenced in a study of blood T cell repertoires in COVID-19. The repertoire was sequenced with immunoSEQ multiplex PCR; TCRdb's copy has only in-frame clones and lacks some. The sample shows roughly 280,000 clones, 70% to 90% of them seen only once. The sample comprised PBMCs or T cells enriched from blood (not recorded which). The receptors were gathered from a woman aged 30 to 39 with acute COVID-19.

This clone occurred a few times. This rearrangement joins TRBV4-3 to TRBJ2-1; D ambiguous. The CDR3 spans 16 residues. Germline CDR1 and CDR2: LGHNA and YSLEER. Trimming took 0 bases from V and 4 from J, leaving 13 bases between them. This chain's CDR3 is CASSQDYSSLYNEQFF. CDR3 bases: TGCGCCAGCAGCCAAGATTATAGCTCTTTGTACAATGAGCAGTTCTTC.

The chain couples TRBV28 to TRBJ1-4; D gene unclear. Trimming removed 9 bases at V and 0 bases at J, with 8 bases between. The CDR3 is 13 amino acids. Germline lookup yields CDR1 MDHEN and CDR2 SYDVKM. As DNA, the CDR3 is TGTGCCAGTGAGAGGACAACTAATGAAAAACTGTTTTTT. Translated: CASERTTNEKLFF.

This clone was seen a single time. The chain recombines TRBV5-8 with TRBJ1-5, with D possibly TRBD1 on 5 matching bases. Germline loops: CDR1 SGHTS, CDR2 YDEGEE. V lost 6 bases, J lost 6 bases, and 10 bases lay in between. The CDR3 length is 12 residues. The CDR3 DNA is TGTGCCAGCAACAGGCTGATTCAGCCCCAGCATTTT. As protein: CASNRLIQPQHF. The variable domain in full, with the rest retrieved from reference TRBV5-8 and TRBJ1-5, is EAGVTQSPTHLIKTRGQQATLRCSPISGHTSVYWYQQALGLGLQFLLWYDEGEERNRGNFPPRFSGRQFPNYSSELNVNALELEDSALYLCASNRLIQPQHFGDGTRLSIL.

In nucleotides, the CDR3 is TGCAGCGCCCCGGTTGGCACAGATACGCAGTATTTT. It is translated as CSAPVGTDTQYF. The rearrangement links TRBV29-1 to TRBJ2-3; no reliable D call. CDR1 and CDR2 (germline): SQVTM, ANQGSEA. This CDR3 region has 12 residues. V shed 7 bases and J shed 1 base, with 9 bases lying between them.

The chain couples TRBV7-2 to TRBJ2-1; 9 bases map to TRBD2. V lost 3 bases, J lost 0 bases, and 0 bases stayed unmatched. In germline, CDR1 is SGHTA, CDR2 FQGNSA. This CDR3 has 15 residues. CDR3 in amino acids: CASSFSGSSYNEQFF. DNA of the CDR3: TGTGCCAGCAGCTTTAGCGGGAGCTCCTACAATGAGCAGTTCTTC.

The chain has TRBV19 and TRBJ2-1, with 11 bases identical to TRBD2. CDR1 and CDR2 (germline): LNHDA, SQIVND (reference sequence). The trim removed 5 bases at V and 3 bases at J, leaving 3 bases unmatched. This CDR3 is 15 amino acids long. Here the CDR3 DNA reads TGTGCCAGTAGTGTGACTAGCGGGAACTACAATGAGCAGTTCTTC. This translates into CASSVTSGNYNEQFF. Full variable domain (missing parts from reference TRBV19 and TRBJ2-1): DGGITQSPKYLFRKEGQNVTLSCEQNLNHDAMYWYRQDPGQGLRLIYYSQIVNDFQKGDIAEGYSVSREKKESFPLTVTSAQKNPTAFYLCASSVTSGNYNEQFFGPGTRLTVL.

This clone has just one count. The rearrangement joins TRBV28 to TRBJ1-5, with D perhaps TRBD1 (6 bases). This CDR3 spans 16 amino acids. Deletions cut 10 bases from V and 9 bases from J, with 28 bases between. The germline V gene encodes CDR1 MDHEN and CDR2 SYDVKM. DNA of the CDR3: TGTGCCACCAAGCAAGGGGGACAATCCCCTCTGGGGCCCCAGCATTTT. Protein: CATKQGGQSPLGPQHF.

The J gene is TRBJ1-5, the V gene TRBV5-6; TRBD1 aligns across 9 bases. J lost 7 bases, V lost 5 bases, and 7 bases had no gene match. The germline gives CDR1 SGHDT, CDR2 YYEEEE. CDR3 length: 14 residues. CDR3 DNA: TGTGCCAGCAGGTTACAGGGGGCGTTGCAGCCCCAGCATTTT. This translates into CASRLQGALQPQHF.

Here the CDR3 DNA reads TGTGCCGGAAGCCGACAGGCCACTGATACGCAGTATTTT. Translation gives CAGSRQATDTQYF. J is TRBJ2-3 and V is TRBV2; a possible D gene is TRBD1 (6 bases). Between the trimmed V and J ends, which lost 11 bases and 6 bases, there was a span of 18 bases. CDR1 and CDR2 from the germline V gene are SNHLY and FYNNEI. The CDR3 is 13 amino acids.

CDR3 loop: CASSRDTQNQPQHF. DNA of the CDR3: TGTGCCAGCAGCCGGGACACACAAAATCAGCCCCAGCATTTT. The J gene is TRBJ1-5, the V gene TRBV7-2, with D possibly matching TRBD1 (6 bases). V gave up 5 bases and J gave up 4 bases, with 12 bases separating them. Per the germline V gene, CDR1 is SGHTA and CDR2 is FQGNSA. The CDR3 runs 14 residues.

The V call is TRBV29-1, the J call TRBJ1-6; the D is unclear. This CDR3 region has 17 residues. The V gene's germline CDR1 is SQVTM and CDR2 ANQGSEA. Trimming took off 2 bases at V and 8 bases at J, with 22 bases between the two ends. CDR3 region: CSVERKFLGRRDSPLHF. CDR3 DNA sequence: TGCAGCGTTGAAAGAAAGTTTTTGGGCAGGAGGGATTCACCCCTCCACTTT.

Regarding this clone: The junction does not match germline at one end; this may be a read error. The rearrangement links TRBV10-3 to TRBJ2-3; 14 nucleotides line up with TRBD2. The germline V gene has CDR1 ENHRY and CDR2 SYGVKD. This CDR3 has 19 residues. In DNA, the CDR3 is TGTGCCATCAGCGGGCAGCAGGGACTAGCGGGAGACCCCACAAATACGCAGTATTTT. Translation: CAISGQQGLAGDPTNTQYF.

The rearrangement links TRBV9 to TRBJ2-3, with 8 bases identical to TRBD2. The CDR3 is 15 amino acids. After removal of 2 bases from V and 6 bases from J, the junction contained 8 bases not matched to a gene. Looked up from germline, CDR1 is SGDLS and CDR2 is YYNGEE. The CDR3 bases are TGTGCCAGCAGCGTCCCAGCGGGGGTTATGGATACGCAGTATTTT. Its translation is CASSVPAGVMDTQYF.

This chain links TRBV5-8 with TRBJ2-5, with a possible D match to TRBD2 (5 bases). There are 12 residues in the CDR3. Between the trimmed V and J ends, which lost 0 bases and 8 bases, there was a span of 8 bases. Germline CDR1 reads SGHTS; CDR2 reads YDEGEE. The DNA for the CDR3 is TGTGCCAGCAGCTTGGCGGCGGGTACCCAGTACTTC. It encodes CASSLAAGTQYF.

V is TRBV28 and J is TRBJ1-4; 10 bases fit TRBD1. CDR1 is MDHEN and CDR2 is SYDVKM in the germline V gene. Germline trimming cut 4 bases from V and 7 bases from J; bases unmatched to any gene: 3. The CDR3 length is 14 residues. In DNA form, the CDR3 reads TGTGCCAGCAGTTCAGGACAGGGGGGTGAAAAACTGTTTTTT. It translates to CASSSGQGGEKLFF.

The chain combines TRBV18 with TRBJ2-7; TRBD1 agrees at 7 bases. The germline V gene has CDR1 KGHSH and CDR2 LQKENI. J gave up 2 bases and V 2 bases, and 6 bases lay outside the gene matches. This CDR3 is built from 15 residues. The CDR3 spells CASSPGWDSPYEQYF. In DNA, the CDR3 is TGTGCCAGCTCACCAGGTTGGGACAGTCCCTACGAGCAGTACTTC.

The V call is TRBV18, the J call TRBJ1-5; tentatively, D is TRBD1 (6 bases). Germline CDR1 reads KGHSH; CDR2 reads LQKENI. This CDR3 is 15 amino acids long. V dropped 6 bases and J dropped 0 bases, with 12 bases sitting between them. CDR3 amino acids: CASSPTGNSNQPQHF. CDR3 nucleotide sequence: TGTGCCAGCTCGCCAACAGGGAATAGCAATCAGCCCCAGCATTTT.

Of note for this clone: Mismatch with germline at one junction end may stem from a read error. The rearrangement joins TRBV19 to TRBJ2-7; 10 bases are shared with TRBD2. Germline CDR1 reads LNHDA; CDR2 reads SQIVND (reference sequence). The CDR3 is 14 residues long. This CDR3 is CASRIAGGSYEQYF. The CDR3 DNA follows: TGTGCCAGTAGGATAGCGGGGGGCTCCTACGAGCAGTACTTC.

The chain employs TRBV4-2 and TRBJ2-3, with TRBD2 matching over 9 bases. The V and J ends lost 1 base and 4 bases, in that order; junction bases with no gene match: 6. This CDR3 comprises 16 residues. The germline V gene has CDR1 LGHNA and CDR2 YNFKEQ. The DNA for the CDR3 is TGTGCCAGCAGCCAAGCGTCTAGCGGGATGTCAGATACGCAGTATTTT. It yields the protein CASSQASSGMSDTQYF.

The V call is TRBV5-4, the J call TRBJ1-1, with 7 bases lining up with TRBD1. V lost 6 bases, J lost 0 bases, and 5 bases stayed unmatched. CDR1 and CDR2 from the germline V gene are SGHNT and YYREEE (reference sequence). The CDR3 length is 14 residues. CDR3 protein: CASNLDRMNTEAFF. The CDR3 bases are TGTGCCAGCAATCTGGACAGGATGAACACTGAAGCTTTCTTT.

J is TRBJ2-7 and V is TRBV27; 8 nucleotides agree with TRBD2. Per germline, CDR1 MNHEY and CDR2 SMNVEV (reference sequence). V lost 5 bases, J lost 4 bases, and 7 bases stayed unmatched. The CDR3 has 14 amino acids. CDR3 protein: CASSLAGGVYEQYF. The DNA for the CDR3 is TGTGCCAGCAGTCTCGCGGGGGGCGTTTACGAGCAGTACTTC.

The chain combines TRBV5-5 with TRBJ2-5, with D unclear. The V end was cut by 3 bases, the J end by 2 bases, with 2 bases between. Germline-derived CDR1 and CDR2 are SGHKS and YYEKEE (reference sequence). CDR3 length: 11 residues. The CDR3, as DNA: TGTGCCAGCAGCTCGCAAGAGACCCAGTACTTC. Translating it yields CASSSQETQYF.

This sequence joins TRBV14 and TRBJ2-1; 12 bases align to TRBD2. V lost 4 bases and J lost 10; bases outside the gene matches: 5. The CDR3 contains 14 residues. CDR1 is SGHDN, CDR2 FVKESK, per germline. The CDR3 nucleotides are TGTGCCAGCAGCCTTACTAGCGGGAGGTACGAGCAGTTCTTC. It yields the protein CASSLTSGRYEQFF.